The TCR beta chain described here comes from a study of blood T cell repertoires in COVID-19. Overall study context: Spain, Italy and the United States supplied samples that represented acute and convalescent COVID-19.

Libraries were prepared by immunoSEQ multiplex PCR; TCRdb keeps only in-frame clonotypes and omits some of them. Of 250,000 to 350,000 clones listed, roughly 88% were seen once; the top ten hold 0.87%. CDR1 is SGHRS and CDR2 is YFSETQ in the germline V gene. Trimming at V came to 0 bases and at J to 9 bases, leaving 3 bases not matched to a gene. The CDR3 sequence is 14 residues long. The sequencing input was peripheral blood. The clonotype comes from a human donor with COVID-19, enrolled during active disease. The donor label of this sample is uncertain. The chain couples TRBV5-1 to TRBJ2-2; TRBD1 matches 9 bases. This CDR3 reads CASSLEQGARELFF. Written as DNA, the CDR3 is TGCGCCAGCAGCTTGGAACAGGGGGCGCGGGAGCTGTTTTTT.